This T cell receptor (beta chain) is drawn from a study of blood T cell repertoires in COVID-19. The assay was immunoSEQ multiplex PCR, and TCRdb's table has in-frame clones only and misses some. The sample has 350,000 to 400,000 clones, roughly 84% seen once. This CDR3 has 15 residues. The trim removed 0 bases at V and 5 bases at J, leaving 7 bases unmatched. CDR1 and CDR2 (germline): SGDLS, YYNGEE. This clone was detected a few times. Study members were between about 18 and 95 years old and lived in over 20 US regions. Recovered status applied to Cohort 3 donors who had two consecutive negative PCRs. It also applied to those with clearance or with symptom resolution.

Sequencing was done on a sample of PBMCs or T cells enriched from blood (not recorded which). The chain links TRBV9 to TRBJ1-1; 7 bases fit TRBD1. The sequence was obtained from a woman under 40 who had recovered from COVID-19. CDR3 region: CASSVDQGRGTEAFF. In DNA form, the CDR3 reads TGTGCCAGCAGCGTAGATCAGGGCAGGGGGACTGAAGCTTTCTTT.